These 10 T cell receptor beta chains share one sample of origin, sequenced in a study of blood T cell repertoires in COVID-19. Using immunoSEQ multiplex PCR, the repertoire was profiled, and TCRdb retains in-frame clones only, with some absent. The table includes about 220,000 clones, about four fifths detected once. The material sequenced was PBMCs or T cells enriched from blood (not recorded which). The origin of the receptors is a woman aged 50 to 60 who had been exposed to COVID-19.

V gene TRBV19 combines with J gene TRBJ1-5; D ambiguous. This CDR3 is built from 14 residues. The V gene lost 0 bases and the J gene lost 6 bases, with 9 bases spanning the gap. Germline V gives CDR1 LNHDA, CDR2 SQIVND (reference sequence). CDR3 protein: CASSIDLKIQPQHF. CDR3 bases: TGTGCCAGTAGTATAGATCTTAAAATTCAGCCCCAGCATTTT.

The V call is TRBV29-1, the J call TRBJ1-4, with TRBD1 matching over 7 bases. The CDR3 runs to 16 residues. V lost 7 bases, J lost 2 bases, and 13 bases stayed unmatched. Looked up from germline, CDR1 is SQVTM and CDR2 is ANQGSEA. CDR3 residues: CSAWDRRLMTNEKLFF. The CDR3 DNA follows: TGCAGCGCATGGGACAGACGATTAATGACTAATGAAAAACTGTTTTTT.

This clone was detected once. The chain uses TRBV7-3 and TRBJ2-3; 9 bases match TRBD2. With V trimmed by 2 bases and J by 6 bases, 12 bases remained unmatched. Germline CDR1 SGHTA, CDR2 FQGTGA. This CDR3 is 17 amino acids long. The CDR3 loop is CASSLLSPRGGWDTQYF. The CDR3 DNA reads TGTGCCAGCAGCTTACTCTCCCCGCGGGGGGGCTGGGATACGCAGTATTTT.

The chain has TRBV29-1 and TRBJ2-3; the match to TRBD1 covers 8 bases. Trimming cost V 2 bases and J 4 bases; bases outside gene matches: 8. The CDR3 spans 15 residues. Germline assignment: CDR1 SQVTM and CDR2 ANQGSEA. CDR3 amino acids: CSVERAGGLADTQYF. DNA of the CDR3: TGCAGCGTTGAAAGGGCAGGGGGCCTCGCAGATACGCAGTATTTT.

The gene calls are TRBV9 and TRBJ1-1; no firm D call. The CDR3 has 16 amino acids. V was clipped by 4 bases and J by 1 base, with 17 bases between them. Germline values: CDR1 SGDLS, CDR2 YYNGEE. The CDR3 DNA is TGTGCCAGCAGCCCTAACGAAGAGGGAGGGAACACTGAAGCTTTCTTT. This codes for CASSPNEEGGNTEAFF.

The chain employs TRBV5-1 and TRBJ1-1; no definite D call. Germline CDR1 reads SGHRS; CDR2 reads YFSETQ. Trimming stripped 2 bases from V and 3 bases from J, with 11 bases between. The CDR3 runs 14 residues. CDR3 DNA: TGCGCCAGCAGCTTAGGGAGGTCGGACACTGAAGCTTTCTTT. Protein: CASSLGRSDTEAFF.

The CDR3 DNA reads as TGTGCCAGCAGCCAGAGGACAGGGTTTGAGGCTGAAGCTTTCTTT. Amino acid sequence: CASSQRTGFEAEAFF. The V call is TRBV14, the J call TRBJ1-1; 8 bases align to TRBD1. This CDR3 region has 15 residues. Per the germline V gene, CDR1 is SGHDN and CDR2 is FVKESK. Trimming at V came to 3 bases and at J to 6 bases, leaving 9 bases not matched to a gene.

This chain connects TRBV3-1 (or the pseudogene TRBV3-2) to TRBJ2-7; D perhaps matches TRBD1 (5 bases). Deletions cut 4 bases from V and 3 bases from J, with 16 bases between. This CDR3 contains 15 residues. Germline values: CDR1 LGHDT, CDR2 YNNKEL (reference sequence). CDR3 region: CASSRSQGRGYEQYF. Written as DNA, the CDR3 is TGTGCCAGCAGCCGCAGTCAGGGAAGAGGCTACGAGCAGTACTTC.

Here the CDR3 DNA reads TGCAGCGTTGAGCCTCGCACCGGGACTATTCCCTTCTATGGCTACACCTTC. The encoded protein is CSVEPRTGTIPFYGYTF. The rearrangement uses TRBV29-1 and TRBJ1-2, with D possibly being TRBD1 (5 bases). This CDR3 is built from 17 residues. The germline CDR1 and CDR2 sequences are SQVTM and ANQGSEA. Trimming stripped 3 bases from V and 4 bases from J, with 24 bases between.

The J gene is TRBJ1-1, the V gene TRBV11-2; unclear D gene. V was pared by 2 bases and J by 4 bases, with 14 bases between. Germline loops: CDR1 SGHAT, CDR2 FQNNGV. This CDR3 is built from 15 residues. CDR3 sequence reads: CASSLIALIGTEAFF. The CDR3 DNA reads TGTGCCAGCAGCTTAATAGCCCTAATCGGCACTGAAGCTTTCTTT.